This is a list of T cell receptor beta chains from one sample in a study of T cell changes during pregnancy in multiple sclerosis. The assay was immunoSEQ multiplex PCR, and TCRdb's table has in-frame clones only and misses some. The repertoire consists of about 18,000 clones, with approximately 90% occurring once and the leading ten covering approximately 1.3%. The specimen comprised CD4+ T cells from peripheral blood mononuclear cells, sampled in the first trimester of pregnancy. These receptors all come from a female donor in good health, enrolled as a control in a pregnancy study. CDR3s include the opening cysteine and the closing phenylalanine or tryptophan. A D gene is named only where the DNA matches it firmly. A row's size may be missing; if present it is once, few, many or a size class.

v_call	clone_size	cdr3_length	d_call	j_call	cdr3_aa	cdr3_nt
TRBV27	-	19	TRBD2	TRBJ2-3	CASSLAGGRLAGGPDTQYF	TGTGCCAGCAGTTTAGCCGGGGGAAGACTAGCGGGAGGGCCGGATACGCAGTATTTT
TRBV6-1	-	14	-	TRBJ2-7	CASRFDRSSTEQYF	TGTGCCAGCAGATTTGACAGATCCTCCACCGAGCAGTACTTC
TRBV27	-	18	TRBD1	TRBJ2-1	CASSYSRRTGGRYNEQFF	TGTGCCAGCAGTTATTCCAGAAGGACAGGGGGTCGCTACAATGAGCAGTTCTTC
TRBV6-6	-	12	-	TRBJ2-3	CASSYLGVTQYF	TGTGCCAGCAGTTATTTGGGCGTTACGCAGTATTTT
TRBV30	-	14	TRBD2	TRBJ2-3	CACDLSGSTDTQYF	TGTGCCTGTGACCTTAGCGGGAGTACCGATACGCAGTATTTT
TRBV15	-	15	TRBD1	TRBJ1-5	CATSRQGVGNQPQHF	TGTGCCACCAGCAGACAGGGGGTTGGCAATCAGCCCCAGCATTTT
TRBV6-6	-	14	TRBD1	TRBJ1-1	CASTRDRGNTEAFF	TGTGCCAGCACCAGGGACAGGGGGAACACTGAAGCTTTCTTT
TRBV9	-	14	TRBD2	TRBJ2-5	CASSVSGGTGPQYF	TGTGCCAGCAGCGTTAGCGGGGGGACGGGACCACAGTACTTC
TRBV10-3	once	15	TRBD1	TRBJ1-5	CAITRQGASNQPQHF	TGTGCCATCACCCGACAGGGGGCGAGCAATCAGCCCCAGCATTTT
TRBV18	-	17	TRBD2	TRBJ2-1	CASSPPTAGGQYNEQFF	TGTGCCAGCTCACCACCCACAGCGGGGGGCCAATACAATGAGCAGTTCTTC
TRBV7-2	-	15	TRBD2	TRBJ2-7	CASSLVLAGGYEQYF	TGTGCCAGCAGCTTAGTGCTAGCGGGGGGCTACGAGCAGTACTTC
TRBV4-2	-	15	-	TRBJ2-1	CASSQVPSEHNEQFF	TGTGCCAGCAGCCAAGTCCCTAGCGAACACAATGAGCAGTTCTTC
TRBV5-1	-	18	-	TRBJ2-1	CASSPRVGGASSGNEQFF	TGCGCCAGCAGCCCCCGGGTGGGGGGGGCCAGTTCAGGGAATGAGCAGTTCTTC
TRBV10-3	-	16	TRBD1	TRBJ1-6	CAISEGTGFENSPLHF	TGTGCCATCAGTGAAGGGACAGGGTTTGAGAATTCACCCCTCCACTTT
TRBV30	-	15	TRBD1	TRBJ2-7	CAWTSRQGTIYEQYF	TGTGCCTGGACCAGCCGACAGGGTACTATCTACGAGCAGTACTTC
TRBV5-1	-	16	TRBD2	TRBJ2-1	CASSIIAGVVYNEQFF	TGCGCCAGCAGCATTATAGCGGGAGTCGTCTACAATGAGCAGTTCTTC
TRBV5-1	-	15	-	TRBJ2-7	CASRVDSSGSYEQYF	TGCGCCAGCAGAGTAGACAGCTCGGGCTCCTACGAGCAGTACTTC
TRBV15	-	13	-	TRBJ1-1	CATSRGGQGEAFF	TGTGCCACCAGCAGGGGAGGGCAGGGGGAAGCTTTCTTT
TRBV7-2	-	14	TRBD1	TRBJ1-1	CASSSGQGYAEAFF	TGTGCCAGCAGCTCGGGACAGGGGTACGCTGAAGCTTTCTTT
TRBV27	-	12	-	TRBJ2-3	CASSFGGDTQYF	TGTGCCAGCAGTTTCGGGGGAGATACGCAGTATTTT
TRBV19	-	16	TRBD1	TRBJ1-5	CASSRQGANSNQPQHF	TGTGCCAGTAGTCGACAGGGGGCGAATAGCAATCAGCCCCAGCATTTT
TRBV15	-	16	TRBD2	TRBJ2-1	CATSNPAGDGGNEQFF	TGTGCCACCAGCAACCCAGCGGGGGACGGGGGTAATGAGCAGTTCTTC
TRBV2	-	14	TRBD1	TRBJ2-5	CANYKEGQQETQYF	TGTGCCAACTATAAAGAGGGACAGCAAGAGACCCAGTACTTC
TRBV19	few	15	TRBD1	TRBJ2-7	CASSIGTGSSYEQYF	TGTGCCAGTAGTATCGGGACAGGAAGCTCCTACGAGCAGTACTTC
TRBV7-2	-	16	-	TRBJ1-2	CASSRPSSYPTYGYTF	TGTGCCAGCAGCCGCCCGAGCTCTTATCCTACCTATGGCTACACCTTC
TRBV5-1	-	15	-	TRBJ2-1	CASRPESGSYNEQFF	TGCGCCAGCAGACCCGAGAGCGGGTCCTACAATGAGCAGTTCTTC
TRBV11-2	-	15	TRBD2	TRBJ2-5	CASSPLAGGRETQYF	TGTGCCAGCAGCCCTCTAGCGGGGGGGCGGGAGACCCAGTACTTC
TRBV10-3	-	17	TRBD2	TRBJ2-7	CAIGPGLAGTRTYEQYF	TGTGCCATCGGACCGGGACTAGCGGGAACCCGAACGTACGAGCAGTACTTC
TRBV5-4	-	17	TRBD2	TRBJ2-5	CASSLGTSGGAKETQYF	TGTGCCAGCAGCCTAGGGACTAGCGGGGGGGCAAAAGAGACCCAGTACTTC
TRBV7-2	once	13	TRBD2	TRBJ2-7	CASSPPTSHEQYF	TGTGCCAGCAGCCCTCCGACTAGCCACGAGCAGTACTTC
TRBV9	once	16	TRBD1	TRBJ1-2	CASSVGPGQGPYGYTF	TGTGCCAGCAGCGTAGGGCCGGGACAGGGTCCCTACGGCTACACCTTC
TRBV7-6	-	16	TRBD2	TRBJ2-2	CASSPLAGPNTGELFF	TGTGCCAGCAGCCCTCTAGCGGGACCCAACACCGGGGAGCTGTTTTTT
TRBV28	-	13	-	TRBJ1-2	CASSLQMSYGYTF	TGTGCCAGCAGTTTACAAATGAGCTATGGCTACACCTTC
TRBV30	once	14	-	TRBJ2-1	CAWSEPGFNNEQFF	TGTGCCTGGAGTGAGCCGGGGTTTAACAATGAGCAGTTCTTC
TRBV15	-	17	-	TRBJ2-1	CATSAGLAGYSYNEQFF	TGTGCCACCAGTGCCGGTTTGGCGGGCTACTCCTACAATGAGCAGTTCTTC
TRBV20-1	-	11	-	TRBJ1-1	CSASNEKEAFF	TGCAGTGCTAGCAATGAGAAGGAAGCTTTCTTT
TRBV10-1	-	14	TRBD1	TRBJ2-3	CASSAQGGRDTQYF	TGCGCCAGCAGCGCCCAAGGGGGCAGAGATACGCAGTATTTT
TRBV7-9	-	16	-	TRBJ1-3	CASSLVGQGPGNTIYF	TGTGCCAGCAGCTTAGTGGGCCAGGGGCCTGGAAACACCATATATTTT
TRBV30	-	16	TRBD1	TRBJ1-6	CAWSERQGLNNSPLHF	TGTGCCTGGAGTGAAAGACAGGGGCTAAATAATTCACCCCTCCACTTT
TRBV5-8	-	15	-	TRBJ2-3	CASSLGGRGTDTQYF	TGTGCCAGCAGCTTGGGCGGCAGGGGTACAGATACGCAGTATTTT
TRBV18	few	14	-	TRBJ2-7	CASSTLGSSYEQYF	TGTGCCAGCTCAACCCTAGGATCCTCCTACGAGCAGTACTTC
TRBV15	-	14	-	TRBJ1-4	CATSRATSSEKLFF	TGTGCCACCAGCAGAGCGACTTCAAGTGAAAAACTGTTTTTT
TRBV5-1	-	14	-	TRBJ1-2	CASSPGGGNYGYTF	TGCGCCAGCAGCCCCGGGGGAGGTAACTATGGCTACACCTTC
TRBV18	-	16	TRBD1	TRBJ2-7	CASSPPRGQGGYEQYF	TGTGCCAGCTCACCACCGAGAGGACAGGGTGGGTACGAGCAGTACTTC
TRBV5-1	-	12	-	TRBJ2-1	CASSLEEAEQFF	TGCGCCAGCAGCTTGGAGGAGGCCGAGCAGTTCTTC
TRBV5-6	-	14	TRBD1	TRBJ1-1	CASNVRQGNTEAFF	TGTGCCAGCAACGTTAGACAGGGGAACACTGAAGCTTTCTTT
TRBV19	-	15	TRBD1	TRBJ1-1	CASSDQHRGNTEAFF	TGTGCCAGTAGTGATCAACACAGGGGGAACACTGAAGCTTTCTTT
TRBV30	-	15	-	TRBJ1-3	CAWSGQSRSGNTIYF	TGTGCCTGGAGCGGACAGTCTCGCTCTGGAAACACCATATATTTT